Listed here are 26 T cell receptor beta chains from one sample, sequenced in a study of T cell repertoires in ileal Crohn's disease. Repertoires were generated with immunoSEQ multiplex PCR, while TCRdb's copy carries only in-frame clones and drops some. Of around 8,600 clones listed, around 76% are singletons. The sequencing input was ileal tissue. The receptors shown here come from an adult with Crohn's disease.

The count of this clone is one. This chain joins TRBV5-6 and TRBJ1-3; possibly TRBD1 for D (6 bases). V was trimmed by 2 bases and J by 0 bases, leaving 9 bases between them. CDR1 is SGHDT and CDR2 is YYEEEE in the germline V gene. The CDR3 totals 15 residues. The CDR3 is CASSFRGVSGNTIYF. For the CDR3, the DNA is TGTGCCAGCAGCTTCAGGGGTGTCTCTGGAAACACCATATATTTT.

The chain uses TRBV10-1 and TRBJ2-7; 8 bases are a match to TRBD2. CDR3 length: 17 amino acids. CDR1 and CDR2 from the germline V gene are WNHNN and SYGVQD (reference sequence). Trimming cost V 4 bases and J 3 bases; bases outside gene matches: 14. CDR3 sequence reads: CASSGVVAGGSHYEQYF. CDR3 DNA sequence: TGCGCCAGCAGTGGGGTGGTGGCGGGAGGATCCCACTACGAGCAGTACTTC.

In DNA, the CDR3 is TGTGCCAGCAGCTTAGAGAGGGAGACCCAGTACTTC. This encodes CASSLERETQYF. This rearrangement joins TRBV7-6 to TRBJ2-5; D gene ambiguous. V was trimmed by 1 base and J by 5 bases, leaving 5 bases between them. Per the germline V gene, CDR1 is SGHVS and CDR2 is FNYEAQ. The CDR3 consists of 12 residues.

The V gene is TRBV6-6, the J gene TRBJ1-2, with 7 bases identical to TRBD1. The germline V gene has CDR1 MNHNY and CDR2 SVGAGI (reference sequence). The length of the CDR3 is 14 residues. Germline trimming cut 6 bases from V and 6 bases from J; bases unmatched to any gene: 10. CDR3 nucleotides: TGTGCCAGCAGCACCAGGGGGTCGAAGAATGGCTACACCTTC. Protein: CASSTRGSKNGYTF.

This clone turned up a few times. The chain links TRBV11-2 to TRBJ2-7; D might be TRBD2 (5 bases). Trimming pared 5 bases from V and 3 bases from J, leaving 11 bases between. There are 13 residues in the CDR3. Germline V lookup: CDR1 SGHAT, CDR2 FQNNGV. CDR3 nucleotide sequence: TGTGCCAGCAGCCCGAGCGGCATCTACGAGCAGTACTTC. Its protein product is CASSPSGIYEQYF. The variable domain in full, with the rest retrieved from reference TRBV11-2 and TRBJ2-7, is EAGVAQSPRYKIIEKRQSVAFWCNPISGHATLYWYQQILGQGPKLLIQFQNNGVVDDSQLPKDRFSAERLKGVDSTLKIQPAKLEDSAVYLCASSPSGIYEQYFGPGTRLTVT.

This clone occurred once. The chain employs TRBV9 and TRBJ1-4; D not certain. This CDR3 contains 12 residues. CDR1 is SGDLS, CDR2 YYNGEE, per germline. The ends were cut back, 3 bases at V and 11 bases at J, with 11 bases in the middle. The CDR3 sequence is CASSADRGKLFF. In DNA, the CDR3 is TGTGCCAGCAGCGCCGACCGGGGTAAACTGTTTTTT.

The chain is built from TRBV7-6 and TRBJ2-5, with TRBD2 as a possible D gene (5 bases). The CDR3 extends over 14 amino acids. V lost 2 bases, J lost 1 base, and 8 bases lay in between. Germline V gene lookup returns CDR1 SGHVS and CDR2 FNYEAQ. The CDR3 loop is CASSLTGFQETQYF. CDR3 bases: TGTGCCAGCAGCTTAACGGGATTCCAAGAGACCCAGTACTTC.

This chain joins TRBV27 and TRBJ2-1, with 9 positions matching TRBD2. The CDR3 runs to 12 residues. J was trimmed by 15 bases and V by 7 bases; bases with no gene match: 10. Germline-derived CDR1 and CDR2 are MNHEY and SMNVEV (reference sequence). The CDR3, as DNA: TGTGCCAGCACGACGCGGGAGGGCCATCGGTTCTTC. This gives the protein CASTTREGHRFF.

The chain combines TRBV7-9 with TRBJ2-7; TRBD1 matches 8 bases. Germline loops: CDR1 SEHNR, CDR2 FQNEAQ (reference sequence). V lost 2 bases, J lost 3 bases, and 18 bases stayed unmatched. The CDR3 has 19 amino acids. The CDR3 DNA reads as TGTGCCAGCAGCTTATGGACTTCACCCCGAACAGGGGGTAGCTACGAGCAGTACTTC. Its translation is CASSLWTSPRTGGSYEQYF.

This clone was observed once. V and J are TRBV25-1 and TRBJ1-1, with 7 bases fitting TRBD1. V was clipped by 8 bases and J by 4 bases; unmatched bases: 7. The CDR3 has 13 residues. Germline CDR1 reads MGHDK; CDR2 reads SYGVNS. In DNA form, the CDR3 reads TGTGCCAGCGCGACAGGGTCGGGCACTGAAGCTTTCTTT. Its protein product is CASATGSGTEAFF.

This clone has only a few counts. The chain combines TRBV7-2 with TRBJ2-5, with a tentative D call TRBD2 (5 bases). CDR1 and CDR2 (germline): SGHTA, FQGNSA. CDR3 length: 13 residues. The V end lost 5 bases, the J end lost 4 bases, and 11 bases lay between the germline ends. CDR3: CASSLGRGETQYF. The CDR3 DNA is TGTGCCAGCAGCCTAGGCCGGGGAGAGACCCAGTACTTC.

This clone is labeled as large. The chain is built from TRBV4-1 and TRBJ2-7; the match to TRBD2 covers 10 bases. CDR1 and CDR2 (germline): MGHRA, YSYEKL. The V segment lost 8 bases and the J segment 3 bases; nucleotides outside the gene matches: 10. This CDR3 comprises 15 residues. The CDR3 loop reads CASSLSTSGNYEQYF. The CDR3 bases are TGCGCCAGCTCCCTGAGCACTAGCGGGAACTACGAGCAGTACTTC.

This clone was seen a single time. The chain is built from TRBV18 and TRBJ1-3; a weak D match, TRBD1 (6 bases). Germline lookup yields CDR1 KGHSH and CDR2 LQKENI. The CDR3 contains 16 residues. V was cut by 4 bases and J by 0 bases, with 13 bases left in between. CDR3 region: CASSLATGISGNTIYF. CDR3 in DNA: TGTGCCAGCTCACTCGCGACAGGAATCTCTGGAAACACCATATATTTT.

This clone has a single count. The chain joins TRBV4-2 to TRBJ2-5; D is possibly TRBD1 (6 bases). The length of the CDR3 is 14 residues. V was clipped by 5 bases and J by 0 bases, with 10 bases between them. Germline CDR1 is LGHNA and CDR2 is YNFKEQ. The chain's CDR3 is CASSFDRNQETQYF. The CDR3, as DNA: TGTGCCAGCAGCTTCGACAGGAACCAAGAGACCCAGTACTTC.

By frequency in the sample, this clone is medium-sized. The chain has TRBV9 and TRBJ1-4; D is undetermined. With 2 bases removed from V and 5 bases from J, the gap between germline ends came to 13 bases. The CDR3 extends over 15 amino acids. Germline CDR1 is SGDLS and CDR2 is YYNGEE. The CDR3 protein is CASSVAGRVNEKLFF. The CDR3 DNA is TGTGCCAGCAGCGTGGCCGGGAGGGTCAATGAAAAACTGTTTTTT.

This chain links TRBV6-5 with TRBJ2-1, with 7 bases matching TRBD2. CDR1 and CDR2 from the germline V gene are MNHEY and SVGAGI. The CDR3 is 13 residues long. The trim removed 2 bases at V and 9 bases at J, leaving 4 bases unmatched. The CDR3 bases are TGTGCCAGCAGTTACGAGGGAGGGAGTGAGCAGTTCTTC. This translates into CASSYEGGSEQFF.

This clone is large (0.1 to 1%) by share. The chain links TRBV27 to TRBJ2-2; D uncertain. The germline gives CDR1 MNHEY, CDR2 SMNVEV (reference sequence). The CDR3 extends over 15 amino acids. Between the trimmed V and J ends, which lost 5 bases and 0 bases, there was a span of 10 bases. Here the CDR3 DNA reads TGTGCCAGCAGTCCCGACGGAGCGAACACCGGGGAGCTGTTTTTT. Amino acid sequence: CASSPDGANTGELFF.

CDR3 residues: CATSVGYEIYEQYF. The CDR3 DNA sequence: TGTGCCACCAGCGTGGGCTACGAAATTTACGAGCAGTACTTC. The rearrangement joins TRBV15 to TRBJ2-7; no definite D call. The CDR3 spans 14 residues. Germline values: CDR1 LNHNV, CDR2 YYDKDF (reference sequence). The V and J ends lost 5 bases and 4 bases respectively, with 15 bases between them.

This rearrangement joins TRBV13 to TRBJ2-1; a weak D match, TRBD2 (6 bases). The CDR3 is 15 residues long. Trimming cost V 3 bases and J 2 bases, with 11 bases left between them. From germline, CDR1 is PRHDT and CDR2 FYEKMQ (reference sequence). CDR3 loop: CASSFGGETYNEQFF. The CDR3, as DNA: TGTGCCAGCAGCTTCGGAGGGGAGACCTACAATGAGCAGTTCTTC.

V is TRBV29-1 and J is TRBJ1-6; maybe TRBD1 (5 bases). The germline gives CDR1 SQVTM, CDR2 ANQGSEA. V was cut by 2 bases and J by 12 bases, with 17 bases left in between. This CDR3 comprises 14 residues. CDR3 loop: CSVEWGRYGQPLHF. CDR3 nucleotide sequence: TGCAGCGTTGAATGGGGCCGGTACGGCCAACCCCTCCACTTT.

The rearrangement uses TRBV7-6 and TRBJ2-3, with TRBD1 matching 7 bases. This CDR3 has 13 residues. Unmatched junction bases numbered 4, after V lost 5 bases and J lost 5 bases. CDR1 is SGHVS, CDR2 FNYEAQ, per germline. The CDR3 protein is CASSRNRGDTQYF. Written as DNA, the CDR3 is TGTGCCAGCAGCCGCAACAGGGGAGATACGCAGTATTTT.

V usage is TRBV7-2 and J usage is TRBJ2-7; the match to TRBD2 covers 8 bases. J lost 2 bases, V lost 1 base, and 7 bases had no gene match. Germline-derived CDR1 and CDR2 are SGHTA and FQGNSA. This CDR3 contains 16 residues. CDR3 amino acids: CASSLEGSGIPYEQYF. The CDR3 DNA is TGTGCCAGCAGCTTAGAGGGTAGCGGGATACCCTACGAGCAGTACTTC.

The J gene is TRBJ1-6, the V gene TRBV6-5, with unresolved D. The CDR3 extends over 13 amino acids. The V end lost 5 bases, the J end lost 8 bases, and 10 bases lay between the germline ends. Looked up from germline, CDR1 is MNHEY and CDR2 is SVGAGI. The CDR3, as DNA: TGTGCCAGCAGTCTCCGAACGGATTCACCCCTCCACTTT. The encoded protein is CASSLRTDSPLHF.

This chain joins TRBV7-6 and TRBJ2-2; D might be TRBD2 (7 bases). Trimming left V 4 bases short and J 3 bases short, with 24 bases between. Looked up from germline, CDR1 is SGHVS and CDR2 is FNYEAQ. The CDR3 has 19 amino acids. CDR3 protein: CASSSIRGETSRHTGELFF. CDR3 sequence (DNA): TGTGCCAGCAGCTCGATTAGGGGGGAGACTAGCCGACACACCGGGGAGCTGTTTTTT.

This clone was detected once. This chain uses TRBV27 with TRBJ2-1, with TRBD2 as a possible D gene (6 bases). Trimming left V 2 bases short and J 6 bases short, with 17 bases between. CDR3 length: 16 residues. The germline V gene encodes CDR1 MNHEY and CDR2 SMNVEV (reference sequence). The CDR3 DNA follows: TGTGCCAGCAGTTTACTTGGGACTGTCCATTCCAATGAGCAGTTCTTC. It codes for CASSLLGTVHSNEQFF.

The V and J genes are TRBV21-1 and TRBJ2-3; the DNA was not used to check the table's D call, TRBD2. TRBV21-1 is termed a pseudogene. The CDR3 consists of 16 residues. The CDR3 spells CASSNRGGGYTDTQYF. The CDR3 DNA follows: TGTGCCAGCAGCAATCGTGGGGGGGGATACACAGATACGCAGTATTTT.